Listed here are 21 T cell receptor beta chains from one sample, sequenced in a study of shared clonotypes between healthy human individuals. The protocol was immunoSEQ multiplex PCR, while the TCRdb copy is restricted to in-frame clones and leaves out a portion. The sample consists of 2 million to 3 million clones, over 85% of them appearing once. The sample consisted of naive CD4+ T cells from PBMCs. Subset meaning: CD45RA+ positively selected. The receptors were gathered from a man younger than 35 in good health. Some clones in this sample may be carry-over from other donors' samples.

The chain has TRBV27 and TRBJ2-7; 8 bases match TRBD1. J lost 6 bases, V lost 0 bases, and 10 bases had no gene match. The CDR3 is 16 residues long. CDR1 and CDR2 (germline): MNHEY, SMNVEV (reference sequence). CDR3 residues: CASSLSATGASGEQYF. The CDR3, as DNA: TGTGCCAGCAGTTTATCAGCGACAGGGGCTTCAGGCGAGCAGTACTTC.

V and J are TRBV5-4 and TRBJ2-7, with D uncertain. CDR1 and CDR2 (germline): SGHNT, YYREEE (reference sequence). V lost 0 bases, J lost 2 bases, and 12 bases lay in between. This CDR3 is 15 amino acids long. Here the CDR3 DNA reads TGTGCCAGCAGCTTGGCAGCGTCTTCCCCCTACGAGCAGTACTTC. Its translation: CASSLAASSPYEQYF.

The chain couples TRBV2 to TRBJ1-2, with 9 bases aligning to TRBD1. CDR3 size: 15 residues. The V gene end was trimmed by 2 bases and the J gene end by 7 bases; junction bases not matched to a gene: 8. Germline V gene lookup returns CDR1 SNHLY and CDR2 FYNNEI. As DNA, the CDR3 is TGTGCCAGCAGTGAATCACGGACAGGGGCTTTTGGCTACACCTTC. Translated: CASSESRTGAFGYTF.

The genes are TRBV6-6 and TRBJ2-3; D may be TRBD1 or TRBD2 (5 bases each). The V and J ends lost 6 bases and 4 bases respectively, with 8 bases between them. There are 12 residues in the CDR3. Germline V CDR1 and CDR2: MNHNY, SVGAGI (reference sequence). DNA of the CDR3: TGTGCCAGCAGGAGAGGGGCAGATACGCAGTATTTT. It codes for CASRRGADTQYF.

This clone was seen a single time. This CDR3 is CASSLSGRAQEQYF. In DNA, the CDR3 is TGTGCCAGCAGTTTAAGCGGGAGGGCCCAGGAGCAGTACTTC. V and J are TRBV28 and TRBJ2-7, with 10 nucleotides matching TRBD2. The CDR3 is 14 amino acids. Germline V lookup: CDR1 MDHEN, CDR2 SYDVKM. V shed 2 bases and J 7 bases; nucleotides not matched to a gene: 5. The full variable domain, rest sourced from reference TRBV28 and TRBJ2-7, is DVKVTQSSRYLVKRTGEKVFLECVQDMDHENMFWYRQDPGLGLRLIYFSYDVKMKEKGDIPEGYSVSREKKERFSLILESASTNQTSMYLCASSLSGRAQEQYFGPGTRLTVT.

The rearrangement links TRBV10-3 to TRBJ1-2; tentatively, D is TRBD1 (5 bases). Trimming pared 4 bases from V and 4 bases from J, leaving 13 bases between. CDR1 and CDR2 (germline): ENHRY, SYGVKD. The CDR3 consists of 14 residues. This chain's CDR3 is CAISGQSLGYGYTF. Written as DNA, the CDR3 is TGTGCCATCAGTGGACAGTCTCTTGGCTATGGCTACACCTTC.

The chain combines TRBV28 with TRBJ1-5; no reliable D call. CDR1 MDHEN and CDR2 SYDVKM come from the germline V gene. Trimming left V 3 bases short and J 0 bases short, with 18 bases between. This CDR3 is built from 18 residues. The CDR3 DNA sequence: TGTGCCAGCAGTTTCCCCGCGGAACAGCCCTATAGCAATCAGCCCCAGCATTTT. Residues: CASSFPAEQPYSNQPQHF.

The chain has TRBV28 and TRBJ1-2; D unresolved. V was trimmed by 5 bases and J by 2 bases, leaving 12 bases between them. The germline gives CDR1 MDHEN, CDR2 SYDVKM. The CDR3 is 14 residues long. The CDR3 is CASSLDPQNYGYTF. The CDR3 nucleotides read TGTGCCAGCAGTCTGGACCCCCAAAACTATGGCTACACCTTC.

The chain links TRBV30 to TRBJ1-2, with D maybe TRBD1 (6 bases). Trimming took off 0 bases at V and 2 bases at J, with 10 bases between the two ends. The CDR3 contains 14 residues. The germline V gene has CDR1 GTSNPN and CDR2 SVGIG (reference sequence). For the CDR3, the DNA is TGTGCCTGGAGTGTTGGGACAAGGAACTATGGCTACACCTTC. Encoded protein: CAWSVGTRNYGYTF.

The J gene is TRBJ2-3, the V gene TRBV11-2; the D gene is possibly TRBD1 (6 bases). This CDR3 is 12 amino acids long. Trimming cost V 4 bases and J 12 bases, with 14 bases left between them. Germline CDR1 and CDR2: SGHAT and FQNNGV. The CDR3 region has the DNA TGTGCCAGCAGCTCCTCAGGGGCGATACAGTATTTT. Translating it yields CASSSSGAIQYF.

This sequence joins TRBV7-3 and TRBJ2-1, with a possible D match to TRBD1 (5 bases). Germline CDR1 and CDR2: SGHTA and FQGTGA. The CDR3 length is 14 residues. The V end was cut by 1 base, the J end by 2 bases, with 6 bases between. The CDR3 coding sequence is TGTGCCAGCAGCTTAATGGACACCTACAATGAGCAGTTCTTC. It encodes CASSLMDTYNEQFF. The full variable domain, in which reference TRBV7-3 and TRBJ2-1 provide the parts outside the CDR3, is GAGVSQTPSNKVTEKGKYVELRCDPISGHTALYWYRQSLGQGPEFLIYFQGTGAADDSGLPNDRFFAVRPEGSVSTLKIQRTERGDSAVYLCASSLMDTYNEQFFGPGTRLTVL.

This clone has just one count. The DNA for the CDR3 is TGCGCCAGCAGCCAAGCCGACAGGCTCTATGGCTACACCTTC. Translated, it gives CASSQADRLYGYTF. The chain couples TRBV4-3 to TRBJ1-2; TRBD1 is a possible D gene (6 bases). V was pared by 1 base and J by 4 bases, with 10 bases between. Germline V gene sequence: CDR1 LGHNA, CDR2 YSLEER. The CDR3 extends over 14 amino acids.

The chain joins TRBV19 to TRBJ2-3; no firm D call. This CDR3 contains 15 residues. V was shortened by 6 bases and J by 0 bases, with 13 bases between the two germline ends. Germline V gives CDR1 LNHDA, CDR2 SQIVND (reference sequence). CDR3 DNA sequence: TGTGCCAGTAGCCCTCGACCCCTAAGCACAGATACGCAGTATTTT. Its translation: CASSPRPLSTDTQYF.

This clone has a single count. The rearrangement uses TRBV5-1 and TRBJ2-5; D might be TRBD2 (6 bases). This CDR3 has 13 amino acids. Germline V gene lookup returns CDR1 SGHRS and CDR2 YFSETQ. Trimming removed 7 bases from V and 4 bases from J, with 14 bases in between. In nucleotides, the CDR3 is TGCGCCAGCGGACGCGAGGAGGGAGAGACCCAGTACTTC. Translated, it gives CASGREEGETQYF.

V and J are TRBV4-3 and TRBJ2-7; D might be TRBD1 or TRBD2, each matching 5 bases. With 0 bases removed from V and 5 bases from J, the gap between germline ends came to 11 bases. Germline V gene data show CDR1 as LGHNA and CDR2 as YSLEER. The CDR3 has 14 residues. CDR3 DNA sequence: TGCGCCAGCAGCCAAGATGTAGAGGGGCACGAGCAGTACTTC. Protein: CASSQDVEGHEQYF.

The gene calls are TRBV28 and TRBJ2-1, with D possibly TRBD2 on 6 matching bases. The CDR3 extends over 16 amino acids. Germline-derived CDR1 and CDR2 are MDHEN and SYDVKM. Trimming took 6 bases from V and 7 from J, leaving 22 bases between them. The DNA of the CDR3 is TGTGCCAGCAGGATCGCCACTAGCCAAAGTAGTAATGAGCAGTTCTTC. It codes for CASRIATSQSSNEQFF.

The J gene is TRBJ2-7, the V gene TRBV9; tentative D call: TRBD2 (6 bases). The ends were cut back, 4 bases at V and 0 bases at J, with 11 bases in the middle. The CDR3 is 14 residues long. In germline, CDR1 is SGDLS, CDR2 YYNGEE. The CDR3 loop reads CASSPAGSSYEQYF. The DNA of the CDR3 is TGTGCCAGCAGCCCCGCGGGGAGCTCCTACGAGCAGTACTTC.

The V call is TRBV7-3, the J call TRBJ2-3; the D gene is possibly TRBD1 (6 bases). The V gene's germline CDR1 is SGHTA and CDR2 FQGTGA. The CDR3 runs 13 residues. V lost 5 bases and J lost 4, with 10 bases in between. The CDR3 is CASSVSGADTQYF. DNA for the CDR3: TGTGCCAGCAGCGTTTCAGGGGCAGATACGCAGTATTTT.

This clone was counted once. Distinct nucleotide sequences in the sample also encode this CDR3. As DNA, the CDR3 is TGCGCCAGCAGCTTGTCAGGGGACAGCACAGATACGCAGTATTTT. It encodes CASSLSGDSTDTQYF. The chain combines TRBV5-1 with TRBJ2-3, with D perhaps TRBD1 (6 bases). The V gene lost 1 base and the J gene lost 0 bases, with 9 bases spanning the gap. Germline V gene lookup returns CDR1 SGHRS and CDR2 YFSETQ. CDR3 length equals 15 residues. The whole variable domain, filled in from reference TRBV5-1 and TRBJ2-3, reads KAGVTQTPRYLIKTRGQQVTLSCSPISGHRSVSWYQQTPGQGLQFLFEYFSETQRNKGNFPGRFSGRQFSNSRSEMNVSTLELGDSALYLCASSLSGDSTDTQYFGPGTRLTVL.

Points on this clone: Other DNA sequences in the sample encode the same CDR3. DNA of the CDR3: TGCGCCAGCAGCTTAGCGGGAGTCTCCTACAATGAGCAGTTCTTC. This codes for CASSLAGVSYNEQFF. The chain recombines TRBV5-1 with TRBJ2-1; TRBD2 aligns across 8 bases. CDR1 SGHRS and CDR2 YFSETQ come from the germline V gene. The CDR3 length is 15 residues. Trimming at V came to 2 bases and at J to 0 bases, leaving 1 base not matched to a gene.

The chain links TRBV7-9 to TRBJ1-4; 10 positions match TRBD1. The trim removed 5 bases at V and 3 bases at J, leaving 9 bases unmatched. The CDR3 runs to 17 residues. CDR1 and CDR2 from the germline V gene are SEHNR and FQNEAQ (reference sequence). The CDR3 here is CASSVGRQGAANEKLFF. The CDR3 coding sequence is TGTGCCAGCAGCGTAGGGCGACAGGGGGCAGCTAATGAAAAACTGTTTTTT.